This entry is about one T cell receptor (beta chain). This entry comes from a study of CD8 T cells in Susac syndrome. Stable or active relapsing-remitting multiple sclerosis, untreated and meeting revised McDonald criteria, defined the controls. Random hexamers were used to reverse transcribe an amount of roughly 0.5 to 1 ug RNA. TCRdb used MiXCR to reprocess the immunoSEQ multiplex PCR reads, holding one entry per CDR3 protein. The repertoire holds some 300,000 distinct CDR3 sequences, with about 88% as singletons. Germline-derived CDR1 and CDR2 are SQVTM and ANQGSEA. The ends lost 3 bases at V and 2 bases at J; junction bases unmatched: 5. CDR3 length: 16 residues.

Sequencing was done on a sample of CD8+ T cells from PBMCs. The TCR sequence derives from a human donor with multiple sclerosis. The chain links TRBV29-1 to TRBJ2-7; 15 nucleotides line up with TRBD2. The CDR3 loop reads CSVEGLAGGRTYEQYF. CDR3 sequence (DNA): TGCAGCGTTGAGGGACTAGCGGGAGGCCGTACCTACGAGCAGTACTTC.